Below, 28 T cell receptor beta chains from the same sample are listed, as sequenced in a study of shared clonotypes between healthy human individuals. Using immunoSEQ multiplex PCR, the repertoire was profiled, and TCRdb retains in-frame clones only, with some absent. This sample has under 2,500,000 clones, with approximately 96% found just once. Sequenced: naive CD4+ T cells sorted from blood. Subset specified: CD45RA+ positively selected. The receptors shown here come from a man younger than 35 in good health.

The chain has TRBV4-1 and TRBJ2-4; 7 bases fit TRBD2. J was trimmed by 5 bases and V by 0 bases; bases with no gene match: 16. Per the germline V gene, CDR1 is MGHRA and CDR2 is YSYEKL. The CDR3 contains 19 residues. This CDR3 is CASSQDQLAGSPWQNIQYF. CDR3 sequence (DNA): TGCGCCAGCAGCCAAGATCAATTAGCGGGTTCCCCTTGGCAAAACATTCAGTACTTC.

The chain has TRBV28 and TRBJ2-1, with D unclear. Trimming stripped 2 bases from V and 3 bases from J, with 11 bases between. The V gene's germline CDR1 is MDHEN and CDR2 SYDVKM. This CDR3 is 15 amino acids long. CDR3 bases: TGTGCCAGCAGTTTAAGGTCCGGCAGCTACAATGAGCAGTTCTTC. It is translated as CASSLRSGSYNEQFF.

The chain recombines TRBV5-1 with TRBJ1-1; the D gene is possibly TRBD1 (5 bases). V was pared by 4 bases and J by 4 bases, with 17 bases between. Germline V lookup: CDR1 SGHRS, CDR2 YFSETQ. The CDR3 runs 15 residues. Here the CDR3 DNA reads TGCGCCAGCAGCCCCCAGGGCGGCGGGCCCACTGAAGCTTTCTTT. This codes for CASSPQGGGPTEAFF.

This chain links TRBV4-3 with TRBJ2-7; TRBD1 matches 10 bases. V lost 5 bases to trimming and J lost 10 bases; unmatched junction nucleotides: 11. Germline V gene data show CDR1 as LGHNA and CDR2 as YSLEER. CDR3 length: 14 amino acids. CDR3 coding DNA: TGCGCCAGCAGCGGCCGGGACAGGGGATCCCGACAGTACTTC. Amino acid sequence: CASSGRDRGSRQYF.

The gene calls are TRBV4-3 and TRBJ1-5; D remains unclear. This CDR3 contains 13 residues. Germline lookup yields CDR1 LGHNA and CDR2 YSLEER. Trimming removed 0 bases at V and 6 bases at J, with 6 bases between. In nucleotides, the CDR3 is TGCGCCAGCAGCCAAGAGGATGGTCAGCCCCAGCATTTT. This gives the protein CASSQEDGQPQHF.

In its sample, this clone was seen once. This chain uses TRBV18 with TRBJ1-5, with TRBD1 matching over 9 bases. The CDR3 is 16 amino acids. Losses at the gene ends were 2 bases for V and 2 bases for J; bases not matched to a gene: 4. Germline V CDR1 and CDR2: KGHSH, LQKENI. The CDR3, as DNA: TGTGCCAGCTCACCAACAGGGGGCATGGGCAATCAGCCCCAGCATTTT. Translation gives CASSPTGGMGNQPQHF. Together with reference TRBV18 and TRBJ1-5, the CDR3 gives the full variable domain: NAGVMQNPRHLVRRRGQEARLRCSPMKGHSHVYWYRQLPEEGLKFMVYLQKENIIDESGMPKERFSAEFPKEGPSILRIQQVVRGDSAAYFCASSPTGGMGNQPQHFGDGTRLSIL.

The chain combines TRBV19 with TRBJ1-2; 8 nucleotides match TRBD1. J lost 2 bases, V lost 10 bases, and 6 bases had no gene match. Germline V gene sequence: CDR1 LNHDA, CDR2 SQIVND (reference sequence). The length of the CDR3 is 13 residues. CDR3 coding DNA: TGTGCCACAAGACAGGGGTCGAACTATGGCTACACCTTC. Amino acid sequence: CATRQGSNYGYTF.

This chain uses TRBV30 with TRBJ1-1; D ambiguous. Per germline, CDR1 GTSNPN and CDR2 SVGIG (reference sequence). The length of the CDR3 is 11 residues. With 0 bases removed from V and 6 bases from J, the gap between germline ends came to 5 bases. This CDR3 is CAWSVTPEAFF. The CDR3 DNA sequence: TGTGCCTGGAGTGTAACCCCTGAAGCTTTCTTT.

This chain connects TRBV30 to TRBJ1-1; D uncertain. V dropped 2 bases and J dropped 2 bases, with 9 bases sitting between them. The CDR3 covers 13 residues. Germline V lookup: CDR1 GTSNPN, CDR2 SVGIG (reference sequence). The CDR3 protein is CAWSIGPNTEAFF. CDR3 bases: TGTGCCTGGAGTATTGGGCCCAACACTGAAGCTTTCTTT.

The chain uses TRBV6-1 and TRBJ2-7; 7 bases map to TRBD1. V was clipped by 6 bases and J by 4 bases; unmatched bases: 9. This CDR3 is built from 14 residues. Germline V gene sequence: CDR1 MNHNS, CDR2 SASEGT. CDR3 DNA sequence: TGTGCCAGCAGCTACAACAGGGGTTTATACGAGCAGTACTTC. Its translation: CASSYNRGLYEQYF.

The chain uses TRBV10-3 and TRBJ1-3, with 9 bases aligning to TRBD1. Germline CDR1 ENHRY, CDR2 SYGVKD. This CDR3 region has 13 residues. V trimming: 10 bases; J trimming: 6 bases; junction bases outside the gene matches: 7. This CDR3 is CATTGGETNTIYF. DNA of the CDR3: TGTGCCACCACAGGGGGCGAAACAAACACCATATATTTT.

The J gene is TRBJ1-1, the V gene TRBV6-5; TRBD1 agrees at 7 bases. The CDR3 runs 15 residues. V lost 2 bases, J lost 5 bases, and 8 bases stayed unmatched. Germline V CDR1 and CDR2: MNHEY, SVGAGI. Written as DNA, the CDR3 is TGTGCCAGCAGTTACCTAAGACAGGGAAGAACTGAAGCTTTCTTT. Translated: CASSYLRQGRTEAFF.

Worth noting for this clone: A read error may account for a junction end that differs from germline. The rearrangement uses TRBV28 and TRBJ1-4; the D gene is possibly TRBD1 (5 bases). The CDR3 has 15 residues. Germline lookup yields CDR1 MDHEN and CDR2 SYDVKM. CDR3 sequence reads: CASSNPDTAGLRKVF. In nucleotides, the CDR3 is TGTGCCAGCAGTAACCCAGACACCGCAGGGTTGCGTAAGGTTTTT.

About this clone: Other DNA sequences in the sample encode the same CDR3. The V call is TRBV11-2, the J call TRBJ1-5, with D tentatively TRBD1 (5 bases). Germline CDR1 SGHAT, CDR2 FQNNGV. The CDR3 sequence is 15 residues long. Deletions cut 1 base from V and 1 base from J, with 8 bases between. The CDR3 is CASSLGGRSNQPQHF. CDR3 DNA: TGTGCCAGCAGCTTAGGGGGCAGGAGCAATCAGCCCCAGCATTTT.

A word on this clone: Other DNA variants within this sample encode the same CDR3. The chain couples TRBV6-5 to TRBJ1-1, with D unclear. The ends were cut back, 7 bases at V and 3 bases at J, with 6 bases in the middle. Germline V gives CDR1 MNHEY, CDR2 SVGAGI. This CDR3 has 11 amino acids. In DNA form, the CDR3 reads TGTGCCAGCACCGGGGACACTGAAGCTTTCTTT. Residues: CASTGDTEAFF.

The chain joins TRBV4-3 to TRBJ2-1, with 16 nucleotides matching TRBD2. V dropped 1 base and J dropped 0; count of bases not matched to a gene: 6. Germline V gene sequence: CDR1 LGHNA, CDR2 YSLEER. The CDR3 runs 20 residues. The CDR3 reads CASSQGAGLAGGSSYNEQFF. CDR3 sequence (DNA): TGCGCCAGCAGCCAAGGGGCGGGACTAGCGGGAGGGAGCTCCTACAATGAGCAGTTCTTC.

The V and J genes are TRBV13 and TRBJ1-2, with unresolved D. Germline CDR1 PRHDT, CDR2 FYEKMQ (reference sequence). V was cut by 5 bases and J by 0 bases, with 7 bases left in between. The CDR3 runs 13 residues. The CDR3 loop reads CASSVATNYGYTF. CDR3 in DNA: TGTGCCAGCAGCGTAGCCACTAACTATGGCTACACCTTC.

V gene TRBV2 combines with J gene TRBJ2-7; D call uncertain. CDR1 is SNHLY and CDR2 is FYNNEI in the germline V gene. The CDR3 covers 13 residues. Deletions cut 4 bases from V and 3 bases from J, with 10 bases between. DNA of the CDR3: TGTGCCAGCAGTGGTGGGATCCGCTACGAGCAGTACTTC. It codes for CASSGGIRYEQYF.

The genes are TRBV5-1 and TRBJ1-3, with 8 bases that match TRBD1. From germline, CDR1 is SGHRS and CDR2 YFSETQ. This CDR3 comprises 17 residues. Unmatched junction bases numbered 8, after V lost 2 bases and J lost 1 base. CDR3 in amino acids: CASSLSFTGGSGNTIYF. Here the CDR3 DNA reads TGCGCCAGCAGCTTATCCTTCACAGGGGGATCTGGAAACACCATATATTTT.

V usage is TRBV6-6 and J usage is TRBJ2-5; D ambiguous. The J call may not be correct, given that the DNA end is closer to TRBJ2-7. The CDR3 is 16 residues long. In germline, CDR1 is MNHNY, CDR2 SVGAGI (reference sequence). The CDR3 loop reads CASSYPRTGDSYEQYF. The DNA of the CDR3 is TGTGCCAGCAGTTACCCACGGACGGGCGACTCCTACGAGCAGTACTTC.

The chain carries TRBV10-1 and TRBJ2-7; no clear D gene. Trimming pared 2 bases from V and 5 bases from J, leaving 10 bases between. In germline, CDR1 is WNHNN, CDR2 SYGVQD (reference sequence). CDR3 size: 13 residues. In DNA form, the CDR3 reads TGCGCCAGCAGTGAGAGCCGTGCCGACGAGCAGTACTTC. As protein: CASSESRADEQYF.

The chain combines TRBV6-6 with TRBJ2-4; 7 bases agree with TRBD2. The CDR3 is 15 residues long. The V segment lost 6 bases and the J segment 7 bases; nucleotides outside the gene matches: 12. Per the germline V gene, CDR1 is MNHNY and CDR2 is SVGAGI (reference sequence). This chain's CDR3 is CASRVTPGEGNIQYF. The DNA of the CDR3 is TGTGCCAGCAGGGTGACACCGGGGGAGGGGAACATTCAGTACTTC.

The chain carries TRBV5-4 and TRBJ2-7, with D uncertain. The CDR3 covers 13 residues. Germline lookup yields CDR1 SGHNT and CDR2 YYREEE (reference sequence). V lost 0 bases and J lost 2, with 6 bases in between. The CDR3 is CASSLGIPYEQYF. The DNA for the CDR3 is TGTGCCAGCAGCTTGGGGATCCCCTACGAGCAGTACTTC.

The chain couples TRBV2 to TRBJ1-4; D is unclear. Germline CDR1 reads SNHLY; CDR2 reads FYNNEI. V lost 4 bases to trimming and J lost 3 bases, with 24 bases between them. The CDR3 has 19 amino acids. In nucleotides, the CDR3 is TGTGCCAGCAGTGCCTACCCGGGTTACGGGGTGGAATCTAATGAAAAACTGTTTTTT. Translation gives CASSAYPGYGVESNEKLFF.

This clone was recorded once. The chain uses TRBV19 and TRBJ1-2; no definite D call. CDR1 LNHDA and CDR2 SQIVND come from the germline V gene (reference sequence). The CDR3 is made up of 12 amino acids. Trimming cost V 7 bases and J 8 bases, with 14 bases left between them. This CDR3 reads CASKPPGFGYTF. CDR3 bases: TGTGCCAGTAAACCCCCAGGCTTCGGCTACACCTTC.

The chain is built from TRBV19 and TRBJ2-4; 13 bases are a match to TRBD2. The germline gives CDR1 LNHDA, CDR2 SQIVND (reference sequence). The CDR3 is 17 amino acids. V lost 5 bases, J lost 0 bases, and 4 bases stayed unmatched. CDR3 DNA: TGTGCCAGTAGTCCCGGACTAGCGGGGGTAGCCAAAAACATTCAGTACTTC. Residues: CASSPGLAGVAKNIQYF.

J is TRBJ2-1 and V is TRBV2; D is uncertain. This CDR3 comprises 10 residues. Germline V gene sequence: CDR1 SNHLY, CDR2 FYNNEI. V gave up 2 bases and J gave up 16 bases, with 9 bases separating them. As DNA, the CDR3 is TGTGCCAGCAGTGAAACGCGATACTTCTTC. This encodes CASSETRYFF.

This clone occurred once. The J gene is TRBJ1-5, the V gene TRBV5-6, with a tentative D call TRBD1 (5 bases). The CDR3 totals 16 residues. V was shortened by 0 bases and J by 3 bases, with 13 bases between the two germline ends. CDR1 and CDR2 from the germline V gene are SGHDT and YYEEEE. CDR3 region: CASSLGGVFLNQPQHF. CDR3 nucleotide sequence: TGTGCCAGCAGCTTGGGAGGGGTCTTCCTCAATCAGCCCCAGCATTTT.